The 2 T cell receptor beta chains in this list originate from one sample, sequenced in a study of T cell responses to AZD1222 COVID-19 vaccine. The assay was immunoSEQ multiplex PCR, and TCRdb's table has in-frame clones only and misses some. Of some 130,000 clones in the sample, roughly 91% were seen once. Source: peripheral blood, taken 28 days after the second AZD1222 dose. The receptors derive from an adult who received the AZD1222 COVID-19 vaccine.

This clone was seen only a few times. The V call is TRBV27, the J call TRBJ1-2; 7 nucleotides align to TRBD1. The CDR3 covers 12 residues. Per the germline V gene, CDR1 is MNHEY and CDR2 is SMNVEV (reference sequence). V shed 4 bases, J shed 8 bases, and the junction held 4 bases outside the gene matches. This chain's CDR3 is CASSSYRGGYTF. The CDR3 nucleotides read TGTGCCAGCAGTTCTTACAGGGGAGGCTACACCTTC.

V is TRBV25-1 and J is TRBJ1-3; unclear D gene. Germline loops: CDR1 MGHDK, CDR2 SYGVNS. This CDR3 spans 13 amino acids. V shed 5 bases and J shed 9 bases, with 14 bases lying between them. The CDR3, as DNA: TGTGCCAGCAGTCGGAGTTTCGAGAGCACCATATATTTT. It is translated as CASSRSFESTIYF.